Included here is one T cell receptor (beta chain) sequence, with context. This entry belongs to a study of blood T cell repertoires in COVID-19. This CDR3 has 12 residues. CDR1 is MDHEN, CDR2 SYDVKM, per germline. Trimming pared 7 bases from V and 0 bases from J, leaving 6 bases between. In the authors' workflow: Amplification of reference gene primers was used by the study to estimate nucleated cell counts. This table comes from immunoSEQ multiplex PCR, and its TCRdb copy is limited to in-frame clones, with some not included. That table furnishes V, J and clone size, whereas the DNA furnished D and trimming. Among about 150,000 clones, about 86% were seen once, and the ten largest hold around 7.9%.

Sequenced: PBMCs or T cells enriched from blood (not recorded which). This TCR came from a man between 50 and 59 years old who had recovered from COVID-19. The J gene is TRBJ1-2, the V gene TRBV28; D is possibly TRBD1 (5 bases). CDR3: CASTQANYGYTF. CDR3 DNA: TGTGCCAGCACACAGGCTAACTATGGCTACACCTTC.